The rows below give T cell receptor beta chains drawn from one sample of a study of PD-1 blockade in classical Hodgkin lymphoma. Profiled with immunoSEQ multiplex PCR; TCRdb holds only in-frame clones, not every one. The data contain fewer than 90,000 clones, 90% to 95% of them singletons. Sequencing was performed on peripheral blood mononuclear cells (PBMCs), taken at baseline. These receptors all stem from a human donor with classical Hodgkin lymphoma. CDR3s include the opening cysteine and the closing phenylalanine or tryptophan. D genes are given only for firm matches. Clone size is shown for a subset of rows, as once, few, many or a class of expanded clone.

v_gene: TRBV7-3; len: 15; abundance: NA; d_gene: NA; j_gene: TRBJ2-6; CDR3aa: CASSLRPSGANVLTF; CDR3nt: TGTGCCAGCAGCTTAAGACCCTCTGGGGCCAACGTCCTGACTTTC
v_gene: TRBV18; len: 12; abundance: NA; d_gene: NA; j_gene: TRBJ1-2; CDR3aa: CASSPREGRPTF; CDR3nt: TGTGCCAGCTCACCCCGGGAAGGCAGGCCTACCTTC
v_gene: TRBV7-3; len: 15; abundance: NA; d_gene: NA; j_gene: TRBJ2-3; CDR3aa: CASSPQGRGTDTQYF; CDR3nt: TGTGCCAGCAGCCCCCAGGGAAGGGGCACAGATACGCAGTATTTT
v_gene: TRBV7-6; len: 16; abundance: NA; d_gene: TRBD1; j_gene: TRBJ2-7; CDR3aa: CASSPRQGSGSYEQYF; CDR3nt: TGTGCCAGCAGCCCCAGACAGGGATCAGGCTCCTACGAGCAGTACTTC
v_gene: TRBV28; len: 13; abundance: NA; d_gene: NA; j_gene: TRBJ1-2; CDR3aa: CATLSLHNYGYTF; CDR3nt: TGTGCCACCCTCTCCCTTCATAACTATGGCTACACCTTC
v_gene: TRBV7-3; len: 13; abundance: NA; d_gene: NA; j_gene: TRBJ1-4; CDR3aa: CASSEQGGEKLFF; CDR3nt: TGTGCCAGCAGCGAACAGGGCGGGGAAAAACTGTTTTTT
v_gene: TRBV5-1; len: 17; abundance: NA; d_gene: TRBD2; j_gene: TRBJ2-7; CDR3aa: CASSPKHSSGSFYEQYF; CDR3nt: TGCGCCAGCAGCCCCAAGCATTCTAGCGGGAGCTTCTACGAGCAGTACTTC
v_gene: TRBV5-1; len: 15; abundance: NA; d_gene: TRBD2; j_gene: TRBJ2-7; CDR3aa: CASSLEAGLSYEQYF; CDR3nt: TGCGCCAGCAGCTTGGAAGCGGGGTTGTCCTACGAGCAGTACTTC
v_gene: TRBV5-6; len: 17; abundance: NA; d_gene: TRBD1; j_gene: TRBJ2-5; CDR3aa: CASSLEVGTGDQETQYF; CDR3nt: TGTGCCAGCAGCTTGGAAGTTGGGACAGGGGACCAAGAGACCCAGTACTTC
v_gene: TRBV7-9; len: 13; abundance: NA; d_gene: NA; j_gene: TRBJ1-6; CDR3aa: CASSRQEHSPLHF; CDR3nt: TGTGCCAGCAGCCGACAGGAACATTCACCCCTCCACTTT
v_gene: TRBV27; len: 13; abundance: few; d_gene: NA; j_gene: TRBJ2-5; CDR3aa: CASSSAPQETQYF; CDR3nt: TGTGCCAGCAGTTCAGCTCCTCAAGAGACCCAGTACTTC
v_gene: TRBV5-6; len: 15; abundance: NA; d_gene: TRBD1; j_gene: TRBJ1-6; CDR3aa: CASSYSDRDNSPLHF; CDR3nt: TGTGCCAGCAGCTACTCGGACAGGGATAATTCACCCCTCCACTTT
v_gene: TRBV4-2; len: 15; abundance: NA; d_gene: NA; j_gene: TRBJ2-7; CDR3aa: CASSQEATTWDEQYF; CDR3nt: TGTGCCAGCAGCCAAGAGGCGACGACGTGGGACGAGCAGTACTTC
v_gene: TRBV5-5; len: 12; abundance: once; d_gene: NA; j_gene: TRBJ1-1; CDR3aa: CASSVEGWEAFF; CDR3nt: TGTGCCAGCAGCGTGGAAGGGTGGGAAGCTTTCTTT
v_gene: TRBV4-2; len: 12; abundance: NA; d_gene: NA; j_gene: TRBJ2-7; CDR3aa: CASSQANYEQYF; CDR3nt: TGTGCCAGCAGCCAGGCCAACTACGAGCAGTACTTC
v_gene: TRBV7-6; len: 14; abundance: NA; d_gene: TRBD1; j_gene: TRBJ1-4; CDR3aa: CASSLDRENEKLFF; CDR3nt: TGTGCCAGCAGCCTGGACAGGGAAAACGAAAAACTGTTTTTT
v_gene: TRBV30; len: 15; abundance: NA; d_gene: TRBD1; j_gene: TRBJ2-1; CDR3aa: CAWVQGANGVNEQFF; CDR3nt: TGTGCCTGGGTACAGGGGGCGAACGGGGTGAATGAGCAGTTCTTC
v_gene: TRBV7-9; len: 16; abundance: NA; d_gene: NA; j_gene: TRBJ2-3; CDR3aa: CASSPAGGASTDTQYF; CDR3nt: TGTGCCAGCAGCCCCGCAGGGGGGGCTAGCACAGATACGCAGTATTTT
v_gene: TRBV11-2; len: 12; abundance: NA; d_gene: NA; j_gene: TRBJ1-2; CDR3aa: CASSPSRHGYTF; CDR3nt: TGTGCCAGCAGCCCCTCTCGCCATGGCTACACCTTC
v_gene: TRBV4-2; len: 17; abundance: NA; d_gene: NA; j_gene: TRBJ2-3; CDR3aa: CASGTASGGGNVNTQYF; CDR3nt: TGTGCCAGCGGCACGGCGAGTGGTGGGGGAAACGTGAATACGCAGTATTTT
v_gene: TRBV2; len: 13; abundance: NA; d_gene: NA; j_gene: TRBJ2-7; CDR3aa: CASRASPDYEQYF; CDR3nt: TGTGCCAGCAGAGCTTCCCCAGACTACGAGCAGTACTTC
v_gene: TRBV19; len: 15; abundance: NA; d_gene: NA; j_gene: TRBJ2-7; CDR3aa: CASRSSNFPTYEQYF; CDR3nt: TGTGCCAGTAGGAGCTCAAACTTTCCTACCTACGAGCAGTACTTC
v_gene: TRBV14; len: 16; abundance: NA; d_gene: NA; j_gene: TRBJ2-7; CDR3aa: CASSQGSTFGSYEQYF; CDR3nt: TGTGCCAGCAGCCAAGGTAGCACGTTTGGTAGCTACGAGCAGTACTTC
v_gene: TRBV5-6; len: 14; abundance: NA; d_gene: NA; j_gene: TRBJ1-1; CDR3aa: CASSSTGYNTEAFF; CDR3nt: TGTGCCAGCAGCTCCACAGGGTATAACACTGAAGCTTTCTTT
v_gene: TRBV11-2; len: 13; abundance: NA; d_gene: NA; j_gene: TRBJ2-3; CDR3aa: CASSLNRGDTQYF; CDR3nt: TGTGCCAGCAGCCTAAATCGGGGAGATACGCAGTATTTT
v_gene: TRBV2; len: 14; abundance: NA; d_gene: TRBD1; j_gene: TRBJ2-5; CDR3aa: CASRQTGVVETQYF; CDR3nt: TGTGCCAGCAGGCAAACAGGGGTTGTAGAGACCCAGTACTTC
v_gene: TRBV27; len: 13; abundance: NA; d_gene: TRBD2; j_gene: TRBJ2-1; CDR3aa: CASSFSGTNEQFF; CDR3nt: TGTGCCAGCAGTTTCAGCGGGACCAATGAGCAGTTCTTC
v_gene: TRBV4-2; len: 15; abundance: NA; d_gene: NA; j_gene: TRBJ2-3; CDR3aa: CASSQGGRGTDTQYF; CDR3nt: TGTGCCAGCAGCCAAGGGGGGCGGGGCACAGATACGCAGTATTTT
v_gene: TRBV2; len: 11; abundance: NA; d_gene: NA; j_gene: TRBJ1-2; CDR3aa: CASRDIPGYTF; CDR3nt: TGTGCCAGCAGGGACATCCCTGGCTACACCTTC
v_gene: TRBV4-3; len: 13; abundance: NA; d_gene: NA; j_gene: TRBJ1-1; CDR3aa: CASSRVMNTEAFF; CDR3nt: TGCGCCAGCAGCCGGGTAATGAACACTGAAGCTTTCTTT
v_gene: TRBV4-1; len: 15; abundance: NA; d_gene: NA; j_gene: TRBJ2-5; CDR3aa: CASSQDGLARETQYF; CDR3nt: TGCGCCAGCAGCCAAGATGGCCTAGCCCGGGAGACCCAGTACTTC
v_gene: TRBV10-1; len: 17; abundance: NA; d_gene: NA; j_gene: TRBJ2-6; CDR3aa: CASSSSLVGAGANVLTF; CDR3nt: TGCGCCAGCAGTTCAAGTTTAGTCGGGGCTGGGGCCAACGTCCTGACTTTC
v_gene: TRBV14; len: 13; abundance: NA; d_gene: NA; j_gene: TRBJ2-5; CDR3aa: CASSQDRRETQYF; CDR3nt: TGTGCCAGCAGCCAAGATCGCCGGGAGACCCAGTACTTC
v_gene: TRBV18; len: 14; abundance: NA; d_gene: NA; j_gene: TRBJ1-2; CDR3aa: CASSPPGRDRGYTF; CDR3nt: TGTGCCAGCTCACCACCAGGGAGGGATCGAGGCTACACCTTC
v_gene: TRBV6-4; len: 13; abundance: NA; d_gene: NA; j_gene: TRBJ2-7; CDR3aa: CAPALPGRHEQYF; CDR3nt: TGTGCCCCCGCCCTTCCGGGTCGACACGAGCAGTACTTC
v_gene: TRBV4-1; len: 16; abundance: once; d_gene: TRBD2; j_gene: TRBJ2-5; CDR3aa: CASSAGGTTQQETQYF; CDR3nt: TGCGCCAGCAGCGCGGGGGGAACTACACAACAAGAGACCCAGTACTTC
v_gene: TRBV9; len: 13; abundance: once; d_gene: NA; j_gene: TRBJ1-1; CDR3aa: CASSVDSLTEAFF; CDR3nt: TGTGCCAGCAGCGTAGACTCTTTGACTGAAGCTTTCTTT
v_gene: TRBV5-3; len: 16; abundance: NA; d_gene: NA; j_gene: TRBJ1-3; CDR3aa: CAIPGQPKDTGNTIYF; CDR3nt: TGTGCCATTCCCGGACAGCCCAAAGACACCGGAAACACCATATATTTT
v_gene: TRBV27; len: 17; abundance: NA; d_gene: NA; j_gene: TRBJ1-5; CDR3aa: CASSLSSGWRANQPQHF; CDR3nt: TGTGCCAGCAGTTTATCGTCGGGTTGGAGGGCGAATCAGCCCCAGCATTTT
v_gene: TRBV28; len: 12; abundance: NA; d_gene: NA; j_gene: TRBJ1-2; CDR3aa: CASTQGDYGYTF; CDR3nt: TGTGCCAGTACACAAGGAGACTATGGCTACACCTTC